This is a list of T cell receptor beta chains from one sample in a study of blood T cell repertoires in COVID-19. Clones were sequenced by immunoSEQ multiplex PCR, and TCRdb holds only the in-frame ones, with some missing. Among 220,000 or so clones listed, approximately 83% were seen once. Sequencing used PBMCs or T cells enriched from blood (not recorded which). The receptors stem from a woman aged 40 to 55 with acute COVID-19. Each CDR3 is given with its conserved first and last residue. A D gene is named only where the DNA matches it firmly. The size of a clone is reported for some rows only, either as once, few or many, or as a class for expanded clones.

clone_size d_call j_call v_call cdr3_nt cdr3_aa
- TRBD1 TRBJ1-4 TRBV6-5 TGTGCCAGCAGGGCCGGGACAGGGATAGAAAAACTGTTTTTT CASRAGTGIEKLFF
- - TRBJ2-7 TRBV20-1 TGCAGTGCCCCTCCGCGGTACGAGCAGTACTTC CSAPPRYEQYF
- TRBD2 TRBJ2-3 TRBV27 TGTGCCAGCACTCAGGGCAGGAGGGACAGCGGGAGGGCCGGTGCCCATACGCAGTATTTT CASTQGRRDSGRAGAHTQYF
- - TRBJ1-3 TRBV5-1 TGCGCCAGCAGCCCCGACAGTGCCGGAAACACCATATATTTT CASSPDSAGNTIYF
- - TRBJ2-3 TRBV9 TGTGCCAGCAGCGTCGCGGCTTCGGGTGGCACAGATACGCAGTATTTT CASSVAASGGTDTQYF
- TRBD2 TRBJ2-1 TRBV19 TGTGCCAGTAGTATACTCGGGACTAATCATTCCTATGAGCAGTTCTTC CASSILGTNHSYEQFF
- - TRBJ2-7 TRBV6-1 TGTGCCAGCAGTGAACTCTTATCCCTAGTGTTCCACTACGAGCAGTACTTC CASSELLSLVFHYEQYF
- TRBD1 TRBJ1-1 TRBV2 TGTGCCAGCAGTGGACAGGGGAGTACTGAAGCTTTCTTT CASSGQGSTEAFF
- TRBD2 TRBJ2-1 TRBV9 TGTGCCAGCAGCGGGAACCGACGACTAGCGGGAGTAGGTGGGAATGAGCAGTTCTTC CASSGNRRLAGVGGNEQFF
- - TRBJ1-2 TRBV28 TGTGCCATACAGGAGGGTAACTATGGCTACACCTTC CAIQEGNYGYTF
once - TRBJ1-5 TRBV15 TGTGCCACCAGCAGAGATTCGCGGGGCCGCAATCAGCCCCAGCATTTT CATSRDSRGRNQPQHF
- - TRBJ1-1 TRBV18 TGTGCCAGCTCACCAACAGGGAACACTGAAGCTTTCTTT CASSPTGNTEAFF
- - TRBJ1-2 TRBV6-5 TGTGCCACCTTTTCCCGCGATTCAGGGGTCTATGGCTACACCTTC CATFSRDSGVYGYTF
- - TRBJ1-2 TRBV4-2 TGTGCCAGCAGCCAACTAGCTCGGGGATGGAACTATGGCTACACCTTC CASSQLARGWNYGYTF
- - TRBJ1-1 TRBV5-1 TGCGCCAGCAGCTTGGGACCGGAGCAGACTGAAGCTTTCTTT CASSLGPEQTEAFF
- TRBD1 TRBJ1-1 TRBV5-6 TGTGCCAGCAGCGATTCCCGGACAGGGCCAACTGAAGCTTTCTTT CASSDSRTGPTEAFF
few TRBD1 TRBJ2-6 TRBV7-9 TGTGCCAGCAGCTTAGGTTCAGGGGGCACTGGGGCCAACGTCCTGACTTTC CASSLGSGGTGANVLTF
- TRBD2 TRBJ2-7 TRBV3-1/TRBV3-2 TGTGCCAGCAGCCAAGAACTAGCGGGAGGCTACGAGCAGTACTTC CASSQELAGGYEQYF
- TRBD2 TRBJ2-3 TRBV9 TGTGCCAGCAGCCTCACAAGCGGGGGGCCCCCAGATACGCAGTATTTT CASSLTSGGPPDTQYF
- TRBD2 TRBJ2-1 TRBV5-4 TGTGCCAGCAGCTTGGCTAGCGGCTCCTACAATGAGCAGTTCTTC CASSLASGSYNEQFF
- TRBD1 TRBJ2-3 TRBV10-3 TGTGCCATCAGGACAGGGGGCGCCGCGAGTCTCCCGTCAGATACGCAGTATTTT CAIRTGGAASLPSDTQYF
- TRBD1 TRBJ2-1 TRBV29-1 TGCAGCGTCTCGGGACAGCACAATGAGCAGTTCTTC CSVSGQHNEQFF
- TRBD2 TRBJ2-3 TRBV7-2 TGTGCCAGCAGCTTTAGCGGGGCTGGCACAGATACGCAGTATTTT CASSFSGAGTDTQYF
- TRBD2 TRBJ2-1 TRBV24-1 TGTGCCACCAGTTTAGCGGGGGGAAATGAGCAGTTCTTC CATSLAGGNEQFF
- - TRBJ1-2 TRBV3-1/TRBV3-2 TGTGCCAGCCACGAGGTTGGCTATGGCTACACCTTC CASHEVGYGYTF
- TRBD1 TRBJ1-6 TRBV12-5 TGTGCTAGTGGTTTGGGATTGACAGGGGGCGGGAATTCACCCCTCCACTTT CASGLGLTGGGNSPLHF
once TRBD2 TRBJ2-7 TRBV7-2 TGTGCCAGCAGCAAACTAGCGGGGGGGTACGAGCAGTACTTC CASSKLAGGYEQYF
- - TRBJ1-4 TRBV7-9 TGTGCCAGCAGCCATGCGGGACGGGCCTATGCAACTAATGAAAAACTGTTTTTT CASSHAGRAYATNEKLFF
- - TRBJ2-1 TRBV19 TGTGCCAGTAGTGGCACTAGCCCTTGGAATGAGCAGTTCTTC CASSGTSPWNEQFF
- TRBD1 TRBJ2-2 TRBV19 TGTGCCAGTAGTGGGGCAGGGGGTAGGACCGGGGAGCTGTTTTTT CASSGAGGRTGELFF
- TRBD2 TRBJ2-1 TRBV7-9 TGTGCCAGCAGGGACGGGGGGGCGGCGTTCTTC CASRDGGAAFF
- TRBD1 TRBJ2-7 TRBV15 TGTGCCACCAGCAGAGACGCTGGGACAGCCGCCTACGAGCAGTACTTC CATSRDAGTAAYEQYF
many - TRBJ2-7 TRBV28 TGTGCCAGCAGTCACCAACAGGGTAGGCCTTACGAGCAGTACTTC CASSHQQGRPYEQYF
few - TRBJ2-7 TRBV6-2/TRBV6-3 TGTGCCAGCAAATACTCCCTGACTGACTACGAGCAGTACTTC CASKYSLTDYEQYF
many - TRBJ2-2 TRBV12-3/TRBV12-4 TGTGCCAGCAGTTTGAACAGCCGGGAGCTGTTTTTT CASSLNSRELFF
- TRBD2 TRBJ2-6 TRBV7-8 TGTGCCAGCAGCTTACGGCGACTAGCGGGCACCACAACCGGTGGGGCCAACGTCCTGACTTTC CASSLRRLAGTTTGGANVLTF
few - TRBJ2-1 TRBV6-4 TGTGCCAGCAGTCCCCAGGACAACAATGAGCAGTTCTTC CASSPQDNNEQFF
once TRBD2 TRBJ2-7 TRBV7-9 TGTGCCAGCAGCCCCTCCGGGACTAGCGGGAACGAGCAGTACTTC CASSPSGTSGNEQYF
- - TRBJ2-7 TRBV7-9 TGTGCCAGCAGCTCCGGACGGGACTCCCTCTCCTACGAGCAGTACTTC CASSSGRDSLSYEQYF
few TRBD2 TRBJ2-1 TRBV5-1 TGCGCCAGCAGCTGGTCCAGCGGGAGCCCCTCCCCATACAATGAGCAGTTCTTC CASSWSSGSPSPYNEQFF
- - TRBJ2-2 TRBV28 TGTGCCAGCAGTTTATCCCGGGGAACCCGGGAGCTGTTTTTT CASSLSRGTRELFF
few - TRBJ2-2 TRBV6-2/TRBV6-3 TGTGCCAGCAGTTTCAGCTACCTTAGGGGTCGGACCGGGGAGCTGTTTTTT CASSFSYLRGRTGELFF
- TRBD1 TRBJ1-6 TRBV6-5 TGTGCCAGCAGTTCCCGACAGGGAGGATCACCCCTCCACTTT CASSSRQGGSPLHF
- TRBD1 TRBJ1-5 TRBV5-1 TGCGCCAGCAGCCAGACAGGGAATCAGCCCCAGCATTTT CASSQTGNQPQHF
- - TRBJ1-6 TRBV2 TGTGCCAGCAGTGAAGCTACAGGAGAAAATTCACCCCTCCACTTT CASSEATGENSPLHF
- - TRBJ2-7 TRBV2 TGTGCCAGCGGGAGGAGGGCGGGGTTATCCTACGAGCAGTACTTC CASGRRAGLSYEQYF
- - TRBJ2-7 TRBV29-1 TGCAGCGTTGAAGGTGCGGGAACCTCCTACGAGCAGTACTTC CSVEGAGTSYEQYF
- - TRBJ1-6 TRBV19 TGTGCCAGTAGTGCGGGGGCGGGTTCACCCCTCCACTTT CASSAGAGSPLHF
once - TRBJ1-1 TRBV4-1 TGCGCCAGCAGCCAAGCTCGGCAGGGTAACACTGAAGCTTTCTTT CASSQARQGNTEAFF
- TRBD1 TRBJ1-5 TRBV24-1 TGTGCCACCAGTTCCGGGACAGGGATCAATCAGCCCCAGCATTTT CATSSGTGINQPQHF
- - TRBJ1-1 TRBV4-3 TGCGCCAGCAGTCTTTCGGCGGGGGATGAAGCTTTCTTT CASSLSAGDEAFF
- TRBD1 TRBJ1-5 TRBV6-2/TRBV6-3 TGTGCCAGCAGCGATGACAGGGAGGATCAGCCCCAGCATTTT CASSDDREDQPQHF
once TRBD1 TRBJ2-7 TRBV15 TGTGCCACCAGCAGAGGCATTGGGACAGGGGATATTGAGCAGTACTTC CATSRGIGTGDIEQYF
- - TRBJ1-1 TRBV7-9 TGTGCCAGCAGCACCACCCGGGACAAGAACACTGAAGCTTTCTTT CASSTTRDKNTEAFF
- - TRBJ1-1 TRBV29-1 TGCAGCGTTGAAGCCGCAGGGTTGAACACTGAAGCTTTCTTT CSVEAAGLNTEAFF